This T cell receptor beta chain was captured in a study of PD-1 blockade in mismatch repair-deficient tumors. Overall study results and limits: After pembrolizumab, tumor-resident clones rose rapidly, then generally contracted before radiologic responses.

Profiling relied on immunoSEQ multiplex PCR, and the TCRdb table lists in-frame clones only, not all of them. The sample holds some 84,000 clones, about 85% seen once. Every patient had mismatch repair deficiency by PCR or immunohistochemistry. The TCR-sequenced patients were three responders to pembrolizumab. CDR3 length: 14 residues. V lost 7 bases and J lost 2; bases outside the gene matches: 7. The V gene's germline CDR1 is ENHRY and CDR2 SYGVKD. On this clone itself: What it recognizes is unknown.

The chain combines TRBV10-3 with TRBJ2-7; 8 nucleotides line up with TRBD1. The input for sequencing was peripheral blood, taken 12 weeks after starting pembrolizumab. The clonotype was recovered from an adult with mismatch repair-deficient cancer. The CDR3 loop reads CAIKDRAFTYEQYF. The CDR3 DNA reads TGTGCCATCAAGGACAGGGCGTTCACCTACGAGCAGTACTTC.